This T cell receptor beta chain was profiled in a study of blood T cells in healthy people across ages. Next came a second PCR, run for about 7 to 12 cycles, which used a sample-barcoded 5' primer along with a J-beta primer mix. A single record per CDR3 protein comes from TCRdb applying MiXCR to the 5' RACE reads. The profile covers about 1,400,000 distinct CDR3 sequences, with approximately 59% appearing a single time and over 6.5% taken by the ten largest. The CDR3 runs 17 residues. Germline-derived CDR1 and CDR2 are LNHNV and YYDKDF (reference sequence). V dropped 0 bases and J dropped 6 bases, with 18 bases sitting between them.

The sample taken for sequencing was blood. The receptor was derived from a man younger than 35 in good health. This chain uses TRBV15 with TRBJ2-1; D not certain. The CDR3 is CATSRDIWAERVNEQFF. CDR3 nucleotides: TGTGCCACCAGCAGAGATATTTGGGCAGAGAGAGTCAATGAGCAGTTCTTC.